This section outlines one T cell receptor (beta chain) sequence together with its context. Its antigen has not been determined. The input lacks base qualities; no much larger clone sits a single base away. The data are from a study of blood T cell repertoires in COVID-19 (dated by TCRdb to about 2020). The study in broad terms: Samples covering the acute and convalescent phases of COVID-19 were provided by collaborators in the United States, Italy and Spain. The prospective study material was composed of cDNA or gDNA derived from T cells, B-cell-depleted T cells, or PBMCs. Subjects who had been exposed to COVID-19, were actively infected with it, or had recovered from it provided the deeply sampled blood TCRbeta repertoires that made up the dataset. A freely available public database, intended as a resource for researchers studying the immune response to SARS-CoV-2, is where the repertoires were released. Samples came from the ongoing ImmuneRACE study (first 160 participants) plus 1,254 subjects from 6 global collaborators. Sample metadata almost always included a de-identified subject ID, COVID-19 status, age in years and sex. HLA class I and class II types, where available, came from metadata supplied by the sample provider rather than from assay-based typing.

Its CDR3 holds 20 amino acids, cysteine through phenylalanine. Just the 60-base CDR3 DNA is kept, in frame starting at base 1. V is clipped by 4 bases and J by 2 bases, and the sequence between their germline boundaries is 29 bases long. The CDR1 and CDR2 encoded by the germline V gene (reference sequence) are LGHDT and YNNKEL. Collaborating institutions collected whole blood in K2EDTA tubes following their own protocols. For TCRbeta analysis, collaborators shipped samples as frozen whole blood, isolated PBMCs, or DNA extracted from either of those sample types. Broad study findings and their caveats: The quantity of clinical and demographic metadata differed by source and by participant and was supplied without curation.

The immunoSEQ Assay, a bias-controlled multiplex PCR, was used to amplify TCRbeta CDR3 regions from genomic DNA. Per the authors' processing: Within the assay, amplification of reference gene primers was used to estimate how many nucleated cells each sample contained. Sequence reads were collapsed and filtered to measure the absolute abundance of every unique TCRbeta CDR3 rearrangement. For each sample, productive Simpson clonality was calculated as the square root of Simpson's diversity index over productive rearrangements. TCRdb limited this immuneACCESS table to in-frame rearrangements with V and J called. A share of clones is missing; checked studies link under half to unresolved V genes, and the rest is unexplained. V, J and clone size derive from that table, while D and trimming were established from the DNA sequence. Across this sample there are 300,000 or so clones, with roughly 86% seen only once. The biggest ten clones account for around 1.2% of the sample.

This sequence was found in an older man with acute or convalescent COVID-19. The sample comprised peripheral blood. In this chain, TRBV3-1 (or the pseudogene TRBV3-2) is recombined with TRBJ1-2; tentative D gene TRBD1, with 6 bases matching. The CDR3 is CASSLVPGQSLSFSNYGYTF. The sequenced DNA is TGTGCCAGCAGCCTTGTCCCCGGACAGTCCCTCTCCTTCTCCAACTATGGCTACACCTTC.